This T cell receptor beta chain derives from a study of blood T cell repertoires in COVID-19. This clone was observed a handful of times. Everyone who took part was roughly 18 to 89 years old, and they came from roughly 25 US areas. Cohort placement rested on clinical history that participants reported themselves. The CDR3 length is 16 residues. With 2 bases clipped from V and 7 bases from J, the junction kept 5 bases outside the gene matches. Germline V gene lookup returns CDR1 WSHSY and CDR2 SAAADI. Authors' processing steps: For nucleated cells, counts were estimated from reference gene primer amplification. Repertoires were generated with immunoSEQ multiplex PCR, while TCRdb's copy carries only in-frame clones and drops some. The V and J calls and clone size come from that table; D and trimming were worked out from the DNA. There are under 350,000 clones in the sample; around 85% occur only once, and roughly 4.2% lies in the top ten.

The sequenced material came from PBMCs or T cells enriched from blood (not recorded which). This chain joins TRBV10-2 and TRBJ2-1, with 13 positions matching TRBD2. This clonotype was obtained from a woman between 40 and 55 years old with acute COVID-19. This CDR3 reads CASSEPGTSGTNEQFF. The CDR3 nucleotides read TGCGCCAGCAGTGAGCCGGGGACTAGCGGGACTAATGAGCAGTTCTTC.